This is a list of T cell receptor beta chains from one sample in a study of cytomegalovirus exposure and HLA in healthy donors. TCRdb keeps only in-frame clones here, not all; method: immunoSEQ multiplex PCR. The profile shows approximately 270,000 clones, 80% of them singletons. Sequencing was performed on PBMCs. These receptors all come from a girl aged 2-9 years in good health and CMV-seronegative. Both conserved end residues are trimmed from each CDR3. The order of the fields is clone size, V gene, J gene, CDR3 protein. Only some rows state a clone size, as once, few, many or a class for expanded clones.

-	TRBV7-9	TRBJ2-2	ASTRTGAGTGELF
-	TRBV5-5	TRBJ1-6	ASSFRGSPLH
-	TRBV2	TRBJ2-1	ASSEVYEQF
-	TRBV9	TRBJ2-3	ASSHTGAQGADTQY
-	TRBV11-2	TRBJ2-5	ASSLGQRRRETQY
-	TRBV21-1	TRBJ2-7	ARQRSKSDYEQY
-	TRBV14	TRBJ2-7	ASSPQNSYEQY
-	TRBV7-8	TRBJ2-7	ASSRPWAGLSYEQY
-	TRBV2	TRBJ1-5	ASSEGTGSNQPQH
-	TRBV6-5	TRBJ1-5	ASSYSGPYSNQPQH
-	TRBV6-1	TRBJ2-7	ASSEYGEGYEQY
-	TRBV10-3	TRBJ1-2	AISTMTWPRGYT
once	TRBV30	TRBJ2-5	AWHPGQGRETQY
-	TRBV5-1	TRBJ2-1	ASSLGIGTSGIYEQF
-	TRBV5-4	TRBJ2-7	ASSRQGRYEQY
-	TRBV6-4	TRBJ2-3	ASSELAASTDTQY
-	TRBV28	TRBJ1-1	ASSVYRGQTEAF
-	TRBV27	TRBJ2-7	ASSSSSGGAAYEQY
-	TRBV7-9	TRBJ1-1	ASRQGQGNTEAF
-	TRBV4-2	TRBJ2-6	ASSQFFPPGANVLT
-	TRBV7-6	TRBJ1-1	ASSETGVLNTEAF
-	TRBV7-7	TRBJ2-7	ASSPLAGVTYEQY
once	TRBV5-1	TRBJ1-2	ASSLTRTAMIGYT
few	TRBV5-1	TRBJ1-4	ASSLGQGNEKLF
-	TRBV30	TRBJ2-3	AWSTGGAADTQY
-	TRBV5-1	TRBJ2-5	ASSTGQGGVETQY
-	TRBV7-6	TRBJ2-3	ASSPLLAEDSTDTQY
-	TRBV5-4	TRBJ2-7	ASSWGPYYEQY
-	TRBV7-7	TRBJ2-5	ASSIGLGQETQY
-	TRBV20-1	TRBJ1-2	SGEVLYGYT
-	TRBV30	TRBJ2-2	AWSEQGALDTGELF
-	TRBV30	TRBJ1-1	LCRDRALREAF
-	TRBV15	TRBJ2-4	ATSRDPDRGDIQY
once	TRBV28	TRBJ1-1	ASSLVVRNTEAF
-	TRBV27	TRBJ2-7	ASSSPLSGRGTYEQY
-	TRBV28	TRBJ2-7	ASSLSLTGLGSYEQY
-	TRBV19	TRBJ2-1	ATSGEGSYNEQF
-	TRBV5-5	TRBJ2-1	ASSLGAGGRYNEQF
-	TRBV30	TRBJ2-5	AWGQGAREQY
-	TRBV4-1	TRBJ2-7	ASSLSFGDFEQY
-	TRBV28	TRBJ1-3	ASYRLNSGNTIY
-	TRBV5-4	TRBJ2-4	ASSRDRDLAKNIQY
-	TRBV7-6	TRBJ2-2	ASSPLLGDTGELF
-	TRBV30	TRBJ1-6	AWSARDNSPLH
-	TRBV4-1	TRBJ2-3	ASSRPGADTQY
few	TRBV18	TRBJ2-7	ASSPRDFYEQY
once	TRBV7-9	TRBJ2-3	ASSLALGGSDTQY
-	TRBV7-2	TRBJ2-5	ASSIRTSYTRETQY
-	TRBV6-1	TRBJ1-1	ASSGYLTGSVNTEAF
-	TRBV5-1	TRBJ2-7	ASSPLAGGSYEQY
-	TRBV7-6	TRBJ1-1	ASSLIRGQGRSATEAF
-	TRBV12-5	TRBJ1-3	ASGWTGSGNTIY
few	TRBV4-2	TRBJ2-1	ASSQDPGQISYNEQF
-	TRBV15	TRBJ2-7	ATSRDRTGLQQY
-	TRBV4-2	TRBJ2-1	ASSQDGYNEQF
-	TRBV28	TRBJ2-1	ASGLGLRRNEQF
-	TRBV10-3	TRBJ1-6	AISVQGNNSPLH
-	TRBV30	TRBJ2-4	AWTNRNIQY
-	TRBV7-9	TRBJ1-1	ASSGEDMNTEAF
few	TRBV5-5	TRBJ2-7	ASRGRGALAGEQY